This TCR beta chain was captured by sequencing in a study of cytomegalovirus exposure and HLA in healthy donors. PCR was performed using 60 Vbeta and 13 Jbeta primers. The repertoire was sequenced with immunoSEQ multiplex PCR; TCRdb's copy has only in-frame clones and lacks some. The table has roughly 80,000 clones, roughly 80% seen once; the top ten hold approximately 6%. Germline values: CDR1 SGDLS, CDR2 YYNGEE. This CDR3 spans 14 amino acids. Trimming stripped 2 bases from V and 2 bases from J, with 9 bases between. The sample consisted of PBMCs. The chain uses TRBV9 and TRBJ2-3, with D possibly matching TRBD2 (6 bases). This receptor was obtained from a woman aged 50 to 65 in good health and CMV-seropositive. CDR3 protein: CASSVLAVTDTQYF. Here the CDR3 DNA reads TGTGCCAGCAGCGTTTTAGCGGTCACAGATACGCAGTATTTT.